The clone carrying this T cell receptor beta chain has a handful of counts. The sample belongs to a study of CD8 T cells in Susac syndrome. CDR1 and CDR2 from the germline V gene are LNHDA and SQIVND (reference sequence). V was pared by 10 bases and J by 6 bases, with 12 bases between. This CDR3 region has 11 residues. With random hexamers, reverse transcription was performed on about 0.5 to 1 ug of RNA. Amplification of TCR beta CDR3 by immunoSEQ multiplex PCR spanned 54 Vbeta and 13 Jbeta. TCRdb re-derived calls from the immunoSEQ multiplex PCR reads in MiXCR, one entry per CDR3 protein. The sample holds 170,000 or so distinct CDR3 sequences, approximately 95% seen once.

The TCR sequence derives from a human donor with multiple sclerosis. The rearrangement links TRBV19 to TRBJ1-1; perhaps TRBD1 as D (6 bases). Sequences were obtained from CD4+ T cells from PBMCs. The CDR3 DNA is TGTGCCAACCCAGGGGAGGCTGAAGCTTTCTTT. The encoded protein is CANPGEAEAFF.